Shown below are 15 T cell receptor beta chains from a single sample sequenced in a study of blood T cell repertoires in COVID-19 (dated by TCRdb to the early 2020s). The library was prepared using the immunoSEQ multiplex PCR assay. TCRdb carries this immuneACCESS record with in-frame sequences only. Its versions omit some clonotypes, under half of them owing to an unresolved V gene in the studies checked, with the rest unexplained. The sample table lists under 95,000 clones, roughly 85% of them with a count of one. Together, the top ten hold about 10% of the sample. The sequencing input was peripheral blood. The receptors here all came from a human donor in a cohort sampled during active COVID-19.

The CDR3 spells CASSQNTGELFF. For the CDR3, the DNA is TGTGCCAGCAGCCAGAACACCGGGGAGCTGTTTTTT. This rearrangement joins TRBV12-3 or TRBV12-4 to TRBJ2-2, with no clear D. V shed 6 bases and J shed 1 base, with 3 bases lying between them. The CDR3 has 12 residues.

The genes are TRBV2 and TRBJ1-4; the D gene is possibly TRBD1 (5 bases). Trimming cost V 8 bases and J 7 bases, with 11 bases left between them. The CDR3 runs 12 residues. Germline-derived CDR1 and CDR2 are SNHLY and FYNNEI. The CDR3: CASGTEGEKLFF. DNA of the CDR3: TGTGCCAGCGGGACGGAGGGTGAAAAACTGTTTTTT.

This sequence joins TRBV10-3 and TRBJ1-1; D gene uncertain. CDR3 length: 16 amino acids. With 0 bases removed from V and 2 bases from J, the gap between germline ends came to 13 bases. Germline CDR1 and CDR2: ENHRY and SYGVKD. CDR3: CAISESLGSINTEAFF. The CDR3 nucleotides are TGTGCCATCAGTGAGTCTTTGGGCAGTATCAACACTGAAGCTTTCTTT.

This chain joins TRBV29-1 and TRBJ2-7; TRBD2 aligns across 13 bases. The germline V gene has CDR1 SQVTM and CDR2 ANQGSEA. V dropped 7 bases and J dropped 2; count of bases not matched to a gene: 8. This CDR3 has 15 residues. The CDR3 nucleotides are TGCAGCGCATTCGGACTAGCGGGGGCCCCCTACGAGCAGTACTTC. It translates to CSAFGLAGAPYEQYF.

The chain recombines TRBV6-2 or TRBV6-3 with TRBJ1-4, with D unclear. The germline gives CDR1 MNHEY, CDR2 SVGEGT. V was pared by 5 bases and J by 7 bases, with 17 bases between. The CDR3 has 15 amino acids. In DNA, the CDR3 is TGTGCCAGCAGTAGCCCCCCGGGAAGCGTTGAAAAACTGTTTTTT. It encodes CASSSPPGSVEKLFF.

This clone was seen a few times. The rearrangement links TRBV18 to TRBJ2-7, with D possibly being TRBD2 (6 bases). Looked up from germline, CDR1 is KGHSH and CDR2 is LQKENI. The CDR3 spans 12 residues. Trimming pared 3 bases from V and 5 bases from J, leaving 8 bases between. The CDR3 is CASSPREDEQYF. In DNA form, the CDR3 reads TGTGCCAGCTCACCCAGGGAGGACGAGCAGTACTTC. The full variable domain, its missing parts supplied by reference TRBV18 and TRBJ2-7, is NAGVMQNPRHLVRRRGQEARLRCSPMKGHSHVYWYRQLPEEGLKFMVYLQKENIIDESGMPKERFSAEFPKEGPSILRIQQVVRGDSAAYFCASSPREDEQYFGPGTRLTVT.

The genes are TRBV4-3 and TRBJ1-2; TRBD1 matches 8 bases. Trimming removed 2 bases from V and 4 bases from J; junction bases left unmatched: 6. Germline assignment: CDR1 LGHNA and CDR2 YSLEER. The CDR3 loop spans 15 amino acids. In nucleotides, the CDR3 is TGCGCCAGCAGCCAACTAGCCGGGACAGGCTATGGCTACACCTTC. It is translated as CASSQLAGTGYGYTF.

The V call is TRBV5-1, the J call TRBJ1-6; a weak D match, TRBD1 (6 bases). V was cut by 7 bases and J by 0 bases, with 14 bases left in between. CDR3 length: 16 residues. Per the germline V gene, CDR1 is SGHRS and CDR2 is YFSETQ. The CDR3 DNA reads TGCGCCAGCGGTCCAGGGGAGAGCTCCTATAATTCACCCCTCCACTTT. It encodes CASGPGESSYNSPLHF.

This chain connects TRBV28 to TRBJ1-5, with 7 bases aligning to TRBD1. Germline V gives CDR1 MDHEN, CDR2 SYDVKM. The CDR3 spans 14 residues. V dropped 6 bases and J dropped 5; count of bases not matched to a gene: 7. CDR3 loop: CASRGRGTYQPQHF. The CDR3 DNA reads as TGTGCCAGCAGGGGCAGGGGGACTTATCAGCCCCAGCATTTT.

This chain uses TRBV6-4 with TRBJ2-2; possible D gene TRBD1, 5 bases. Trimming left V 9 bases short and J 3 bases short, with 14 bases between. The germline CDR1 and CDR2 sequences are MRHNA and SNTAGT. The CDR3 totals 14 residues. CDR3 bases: TGTGCCAGTGCCCCAGGGTATGACACCGGGGAGCTGTTTTTT. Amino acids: CASAPGYDTGELFF.

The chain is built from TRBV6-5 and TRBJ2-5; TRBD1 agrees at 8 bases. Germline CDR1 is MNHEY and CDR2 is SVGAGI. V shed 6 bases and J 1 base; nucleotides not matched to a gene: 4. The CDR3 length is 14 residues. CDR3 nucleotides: TGTGCCAGCAGAACTCAGGGGGCCCAAGAGACCCAGTACTTC. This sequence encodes CASRTQGAQETQYF.

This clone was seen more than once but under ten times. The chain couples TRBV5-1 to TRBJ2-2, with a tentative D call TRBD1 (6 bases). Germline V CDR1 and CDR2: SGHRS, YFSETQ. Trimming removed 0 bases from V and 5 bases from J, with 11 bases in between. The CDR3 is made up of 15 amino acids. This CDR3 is CASSLGVRGTGELFF. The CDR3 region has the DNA TGCGCCAGCAGCTTGGGTGTCAGGGGAACCGGGGAGCTGTTTTTT.

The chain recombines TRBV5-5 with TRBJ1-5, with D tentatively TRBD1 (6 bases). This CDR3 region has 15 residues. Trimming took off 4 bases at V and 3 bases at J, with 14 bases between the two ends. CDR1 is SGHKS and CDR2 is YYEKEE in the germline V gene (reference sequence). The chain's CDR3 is CASSPTTGPNQPQHF. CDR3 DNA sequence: TGTGCCAGCAGCCCTACGACAGGTCCCAATCAGCCCCAGCATTTT.

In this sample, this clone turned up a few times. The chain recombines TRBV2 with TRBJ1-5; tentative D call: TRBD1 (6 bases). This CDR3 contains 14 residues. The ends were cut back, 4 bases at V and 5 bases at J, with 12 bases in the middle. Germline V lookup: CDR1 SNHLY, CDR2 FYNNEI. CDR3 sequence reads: CASSVAGAHQPQHF. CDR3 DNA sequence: TGTGCCAGCAGTGTTGCAGGGGCTCATCAGCCCCAGCATTTT.

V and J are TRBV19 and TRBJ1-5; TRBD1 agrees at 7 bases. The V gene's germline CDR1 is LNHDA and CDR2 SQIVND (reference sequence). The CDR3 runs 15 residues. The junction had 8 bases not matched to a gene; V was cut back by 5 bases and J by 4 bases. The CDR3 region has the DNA TGTGCCAGTAGTCCCGTGACAGGGTATAATCAGCCCCAGCATTTT. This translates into CASSPVTGYNQPQHF.